Listed here is a single T cell receptor beta chain. The sample is drawn from a study of blood T cell repertoires in COVID-19. Study at large: Whether acute or convalescent, the COVID-19 samples came from the United States, Italy and Spain. PBMCs, B-cell-depleted T cells, or T cells provided the cDNA or gDNA that made up the material.

Between the trimmed V and J ends, which lost 5 bases and 8 bases, there was a span of 15 bases. CDR3 length: 14 residues. Looked up from germline, CDR1 is SEHNR and CDR2 is FQNEAQ (reference sequence). Authors' data handling: Reference gene primer amplification yielded estimated nucleated cell counts. Repertoires were generated with immunoSEQ multiplex PCR, while TCRdb's copy carries only in-frame clones and drops some. The V and J calls and clone size are taken from that table; D and trimming were inferred from the DNA. In the table there are roughly 150,000 clones, approximately 82% of which are singletons.

Sequencing used peripheral blood. The receptor comes from a woman aged 70-85 years who had recovered from COVID-19. This chain links TRBV7-9 with TRBJ1-4, with D possibly matching TRBD1 (6 bases). This chain's CDR3 is CASSPNRVGEKLFF. In DNA form, the CDR3 reads TGTGCCAGCAGCCCTAACAGGGTTGGGGAAAAACTGTTTTTT.